A single sample is the source of the 6 T cell receptor beta chains below, sequenced in a study of PD-1 blockade in classical Hodgkin lymphoma. Some clones are missing from TCRdb's copy, which holds only in-frame ones; the method was immunoSEQ multiplex PCR. The sample has 85,000 to 90,000 clones, less than 95% seen once; the top ten hold approximately 2.9%. As to time point: cycle 4 day 1 (C4D1), after less than 7 weeks of nivolumab. Exposure to brentuximab vedotin varied, and each patient had relapsed following autologous stem cell transplantation. This specimen consisted of peripheral blood mononuclear cells (PBMCs), obtained before the fourth cycle of nivolumab. These receptors originate from a human donor with classical Hodgkin lymphoma.

This rearrangement joins TRBV10-3 to TRBJ2-1; 7 bases are shared with TRBD1. The germline V gene encodes CDR1 ENHRY and CDR2 SYGVKD. The ends lost 6 bases at V and 2 bases at J; junction bases unmatched: 10. This CDR3 comprises 16 residues. In DNA form, the CDR3 reads TGTGCCATCAGCCCGTCCAGGGGGAGTCCCTACAATGAGCAGTTCTTC. It codes for CAISPSRGSPYNEQFF.

This sequence joins TRBV10-1 and TRBJ2-3, with 8 bases aligning to TRBD1. Germline V lookup: CDR1 WNHNN, CDR2 SYGVQD (reference sequence). The V gene end was trimmed by 3 bases and the J gene end by 8 bases; junction bases not matched to a gene: 10. The CDR3 contains 15 residues. DNA of the CDR3: TGCGCCAGCAGTGACGGGACAGGTGCGGACCGTACGCAGTATTTT. Translating it yields CASSDGTGADRTQYF.

The CDR3 DNA sequence: TGCGCCAGCAGCCCTACCCCTAGCGGGACGACCTCCTACGAGCAGTACTTC. It specifies CASSPTPSGTTSYEQYF. This sequence joins TRBV5-1 and TRBJ2-5; 9 positions match TRBD2. The DNA end is more similar to TRBJ2-7, so the J call may be wrong. Germline V gene lookup returns CDR1 SGHRS and CDR2 YFSETQ. This CDR3 has 17 residues.

The count of this clone is one. The chain has TRBV28 and TRBJ2-1; D might be TRBD1 (5 bases). Germline CDR1 and CDR2: MDHEN and SYDVKM. V lost 4 bases, J lost 3 bases, and 16 bases lay in between. The CDR3 consists of 16 residues. Written as DNA, the CDR3 is TGTGCCAGCAGTTCTATTATGGGGCCGAACTACAATGAGCAGTTCTTC. Its translation: CASSSIMGPNYNEQFF.

The rearrangement links TRBV15 to TRBJ2-2; no reliable D call. The V end was cut by 1 base, the J end by 7 bases, with 13 bases between. The V gene's germline CDR1 is LNHNV and CDR2 YYDKDF (reference sequence). The CDR3 runs 15 residues. The CDR3 protein is CATSRVRTDGGELFF. CDR3 sequence (DNA): TGTGCCACCAGCAGAGTCCGCACGGATGGCGGGGAGCTGTTTTTT.

The CDR3 here is CATWDRDLSYEQYF. The CDR3 DNA is TGTGCCACCTGGGACAGAGACTTATCCTACGAGCAGTACTTC. The chain has TRBV2 and TRBJ2-7, with TRBD1 matching over 7 bases. This CDR3 is built from 14 residues. Germline V gene sequence: CDR1 SNHLY, CDR2 FYNNEI. Trimming at V came to 10 bases and at J to 1 base, leaving 10 bases not matched to a gene.